This is a list of T cell receptor beta chains from one sample in a study of lymphopenia after photon versus proton radiotherapy. Assay used: immunoSEQ multiplex PCR; TCRdb lists only in-frame clones, some missing. This sample yields 150,000 or so clones, of which less than 90% are seen a single time; about 4.7% belongs to the top ten. The source was peripheral blood, collected from a patient treated with photon-based radiotherapy. The receptors were gathered from a middle-aged man with gastric cancer. Each CDR3 is given with its conserved first and last residue. A D gene is named only where the DNA matches it firmly. Rows give clone size only sometimes, using once, few, many, or a class for an expanded clone.

d_gene: -; v_gene: TRBV6-1; j_gene: TRBJ1-1; len: 15; abundance: -; CDR3nt: TGTGCCACCGGGTCGGCCAGGCCTGGAGACACTGAAGCTTTCTTT; CDR3aa: CATGSARPGDTEAFF
d_gene: TRBD1; v_gene: TRBV5-8; j_gene: TRBJ2-4; len: 14; abundance: -; CDR3nt: TGTGCCAGCGGCCTACCGGGACAGAAAAACATTCAGTACTTC; CDR3aa: CASGLPGQKNIQYF
d_gene: -; v_gene: TRBV6-1; j_gene: TRBJ2-2; len: 13; abundance: -; CDR3nt: TGTGCCAGCAGTGAGTGGGCCGCCGGGGAGCTGTTTTTT; CDR3aa: CASSEWAAGELFF
d_gene: TRBD1; v_gene: TRBV5-8; j_gene: TRBJ1-5; len: 18; abundance: -; CDR3nt: TGTGCCAGCAGCATTCAACCAGGGGGTGTCGGGAACAATCAGCCCCAGCATTTT; CDR3aa: CASSIQPGGVGNNQPQHF
d_gene: -; v_gene: TRBV7-8; j_gene: TRBJ2-7; len: 14; abundance: -; CDR3nt: TGTGCCAGCAGCACCTCCGGGCGAACCTACGAGCAGTACTTC; CDR3aa: CASSTSGRTYEQYF
d_gene: -; v_gene: TRBV10-3; j_gene: TRBJ2-7; len: 12; abundance: -; CDR3nt: TGTGCCATCAGTGAGGGCAAGGACGAGCAGTACTTC; CDR3aa: CAISEGKDEQYF
d_gene: -; v_gene: TRBV5-5; j_gene: TRBJ2-1; len: 14; abundance: -; CDR3nt: TGTGCCAGCAGCTTGGGTAGGGTTCCCAATGAGCAGTTCTTC; CDR3aa: CASSLGRVPNEQFF
d_gene: -; v_gene: TRBV6-4; j_gene: TRBJ1-2; len: 13; abundance: once; CDR3nt: TGTGCCAGCAGTGAGCAGGGCGGTGAGGGCTACACCTTC; CDR3aa: CASSEQGGEGYTF
d_gene: -; v_gene: TRBV6-1; j_gene: TRBJ2-7; len: 13; abundance: few; CDR3nt: TGTGCCAGCAGTGAACAGGAGACCTACGAGCAGTACTTC; CDR3aa: CASSEQETYEQYF
d_gene: TRBD2; v_gene: TRBV7-3; j_gene: TRBJ2-7; len: 15; abundance: -; CDR3nt: TGTGCCAGCAGCTGCCCGCCGGGACTAGCCTACGAGCAGTACTTC; CDR3aa: CASSCPPGLAYEQYF
d_gene: -; v_gene: TRBV6-4; j_gene: TRBJ2-2; len: 11; abundance: -; CDR3nt: TGTGCCAGCAGTGTGGGGACAGAGCTGTTTTTT; CDR3aa: CASSVGTELFF
d_gene: TRBD2; v_gene: TRBV27; j_gene: TRBJ2-7; len: 11; abundance: -; CDR3nt: TGTGCCAGCGGGAGGGACTACGAGCAGTACTTC; CDR3aa: CASGRDYEQYF
d_gene: TRBD2; v_gene: TRBV4-2; j_gene: TRBJ2-4; len: 14; abundance: -; CDR3nt: TGTGCCAGCAGCCAAGAGCGGGGGAGGGTCATTCAGTACTTC; CDR3aa: CASSQERGRVIQYF
d_gene: TRBD2; v_gene: TRBV5-1; j_gene: TRBJ2-7; len: 14; abundance: -; CDR3nt: TGCGCCAGCGCCGGGACTAGCGTGAAGAACGAGCAGTACTTC; CDR3aa: CASAGTSVKNEQYF
d_gene: TRBD2; v_gene: TRBV10-3; j_gene: TRBJ2-7; len: 15; abundance: -; CDR3nt: TGTGCCATCAGCGGGACTAGCGGGATTACCTACGAGCAGTACTTC; CDR3aa: CAISGTSGITYEQYF
d_gene: -; v_gene: TRBV23-1; j_gene: TRBJ2-3; len: 16; abundance: -; CDR3nt: TGCGCCAGCAGAACCATCAGGGCAGAAAGCACAGATACGCAGTATTTT; CDR3aa: CASRTIRAESTDTQYF
d_gene: -; v_gene: TRBV5-1; j_gene: TRBJ2-7; len: 14; abundance: -; CDR3nt: TGCGCCAGCAGCTTGAACCCGGGTGGGGACGAGCAGTACTTC; CDR3aa: CASSLNPGGDEQYF
d_gene: -; v_gene: TRBV27; j_gene: TRBJ2-7; len: 15; abundance: -; CDR3nt: TGTGCCAGCAGTTTCCGCCCGGTTAGCTCCTACGAGCAGTACTTC; CDR3aa: CASSFRPVSSYEQYF
d_gene: -; v_gene: TRBV10-3; j_gene: TRBJ2-7; len: 13; abundance: -; CDR3nt: TGTGCCATCAGTGACAGCGACGGGAGCGAGCAGTACTTC; CDR3aa: CAISDSDGSEQYF
d_gene: -; v_gene: TRBV10-3; j_gene: TRBJ1-2; len: 15; abundance: -; CDR3nt: TGTGCCATCAGTGAGTCCTCCGTCAGGGGAACAGGCTACACCTTC; CDR3aa: CAISESSVRGTGYTF
d_gene: TRBD1; v_gene: TRBV6-6; j_gene: TRBJ2-2; len: 15; abundance: -; CDR3nt: TGTGCCAGCAGTTACTTCACAGGGGGCTCCGGGGAGCTGTTTTTT; CDR3aa: CASSYFTGGSGELFF
d_gene: -; v_gene: TRBV27; j_gene: TRBJ1-1; len: 14; abundance: -; CDR3nt: TGTGCCAGCAGTTTAGTGGGGGCGAGCACTGAAGCTTTCTTT; CDR3aa: CASSLVGASTEAFF
d_gene: -; v_gene: TRBV29-1; j_gene: TRBJ2-2; len: 15; abundance: -; CDR3nt: TGCAGCGTTGGGGGTGTGGGCACCTTCACCGGGGAGCTGTTTTTT; CDR3aa: CSVGGVGTFTGELFF
d_gene: -; v_gene: TRBV7-8; j_gene: TRBJ1-1; len: 13; abundance: -; CDR3nt: TGTGCCAGCAGCGAGCTCTTGAACACTGAAGCTTTCTTT; CDR3aa: CASSELLNTEAFF
d_gene: TRBD1; v_gene: TRBV6-6; j_gene: TRBJ2-7; len: 16; abundance: -; CDR3nt: TGTGCCAGCAGTTCCTCGGCCGGGACAGGCCCGGGTGAGCAGTACTTC; CDR3aa: CASSSSAGTGPGEQYF
d_gene: TRBD2; v_gene: TRBV27; j_gene: TRBJ2-7; len: 16; abundance: -; CDR3nt: TGTGCCAGCAGTTCCCAGGGTGGCGGGAGCATAGGGGAGCAGTACTTC; CDR3aa: CASSSQGGGSIGEQYF
d_gene: -; v_gene: TRBV11-2; j_gene: TRBJ2-1; len: 15; abundance: -; CDR3nt: TGTGCCAGCAGCTCTGTAAAGGCAACGGGCAATGAGCAGTTCTTC; CDR3aa: CASSSVKATGNEQFF
d_gene: TRBD1; v_gene: TRBV6-1; j_gene: TRBJ1-1; len: 15; abundance: -; CDR3nt: TGTGCCAGCAGGGACAGGGGGCTGGTGAACACTGAAGCTTTCTTT; CDR3aa: CASRDRGLVNTEAFF
d_gene: -; v_gene: TRBV2; j_gene: TRBJ2-6; len: 13; abundance: few; CDR3nt: TGTGCCAGCAAGTTATCTGGGGCCAACGTCCTGACTTTC; CDR3aa: CASKLSGANVLTF
d_gene: TRBD1; v_gene: TRBV2; j_gene: TRBJ2-7; len: 13; abundance: -; CDR3nt: TGTGCCAGCACCCCGGGACAGAACTACGAGCAGTACTTC; CDR3aa: CASTPGQNYEQYF
d_gene: -; v_gene: TRBV25-1; j_gene: TRBJ2-7; len: 17; abundance: -; CDR3nt: TGTGCCAGCAGTGAGGGTAGCGGCTTAGGAAGCTCCTACGAGCAGTACTTC; CDR3aa: CASSEGSGLGSSYEQYF
d_gene: -; v_gene: TRBV5-4; j_gene: TRBJ2-1; len: 14; abundance: -; CDR3nt: TGTGCCAGCAGCTTGGCCCCCCCGGCAAATGAGCAGTTCTTC; CDR3aa: CASSLAPPANEQFF
d_gene: TRBD2; v_gene: TRBV15; j_gene: TRBJ2-2; len: 16; abundance: -; CDR3nt: TGTGCCACCAGCAGATCCGTTAGCGGGAGTGGCGGGGAGCTGTTTTTT; CDR3aa: CATSRSVSGSGGELFF
d_gene: TRBD2; v_gene: TRBV29-1; j_gene: TRBJ2-2; len: 15; abundance: -; CDR3nt: TGCAGCGTTTATAGACTAGCGGGAGAGAGCGGGGAGCTGTTTTTT; CDR3aa: CSVYRLAGESGELFF
d_gene: TRBD1; v_gene: TRBV4-1; j_gene: TRBJ2-7; len: 15; abundance: -; CDR3nt: TGCGCCAGCAGACCCGGGACAGGGGGCTCCTACGAGCAGTACTTC; CDR3aa: CASRPGTGGSYEQYF
d_gene: -; v_gene: TRBV5-1; j_gene: TRBJ2-1; len: 12; abundance: -; CDR3nt: TGCGCCAGCAGCTTGCCAGACAATGAGCAGTTCTTC; CDR3aa: CASSLPDNEQFF
d_gene: -; v_gene: TRBV7-2; j_gene: TRBJ2-7; len: 12; abundance: -; CDR3nt: TGTGCCAGCAGCCCCGGACAGTACGAGCAGTACTTC; CDR3aa: CASSPGQYEQYF
d_gene: -; v_gene: TRBV7-8; j_gene: TRBJ1-2; len: 14; abundance: -; CDR3nt: TGTGCCAGCAGCCTTCGAGAGGGAGCCTATGGCTACACCTTC; CDR3aa: CASSLREGAYGYTF
d_gene: -; v_gene: TRBV18; j_gene: TRBJ2-1; len: 11; abundance: -; CDR3nt: TGTGCCAGCTCAGTACTCAATGAGCAGTTCTTC; CDR3aa: CASSVLNEQFF
d_gene: -; v_gene: TRBV28; j_gene: TRBJ2-1; len: 15; abundance: -; CDR3nt: TGTGCCAGCAGTTCACATGGGACGAACTACAATGAGCAGTTCTTC; CDR3aa: CASSSHGTNYNEQFF
d_gene: TRBD1; v_gene: TRBV6-5; j_gene: TRBJ2-7; len: 15; abundance: -; CDR3nt: TGTGCCAGCAGGTCCACCCGGGACAGGCAATACGAGCAGTACTTC; CDR3aa: CASRSTRDRQYEQYF
d_gene: -; v_gene: TRBV9; j_gene: TRBJ2-1; len: 16; abundance: -; CDR3nt: TGTGCCAGCAGCGTAGATGGAGTGATATCCTACAATGAGCAGTTCTTC; CDR3aa: CASSVDGVISYNEQFF
d_gene: -; v_gene: TRBV18; j_gene: TRBJ2-5; len: 13; abundance: -; CDR3nt: TGTGCCAGCTCGCTCCCAGGAGTAGAGACCCAGTACTTC; CDR3aa: CASSLPGVETQYF
d_gene: TRBD2; v_gene: TRBV23-1; j_gene: TRBJ2-2; len: 15; abundance: -; CDR3nt: TGCGCCAGCAGACCTAGCGGGAGAATTACCGGGGAGCTGTTTTTT; CDR3aa: CASRPSGRITGELFF
d_gene: TRBD2; v_gene: TRBV18; j_gene: TRBJ2-1; len: 19; abundance: -; CDR3nt: TGTGCCAGCTCACCACCAGGGACTAGCGGGAGGAGGGGGCAGAATGAGCAGTTCTTC; CDR3aa: CASSPPGTSGRRGQNEQFF
d_gene: -; v_gene: TRBV7-9; j_gene: TRBJ1-1; len: 13; abundance: -; CDR3nt: TGTGCCAGCAGCCTAGTGCGAGGGACGGAAAGCTTCTTT; CDR3aa: CASSLVRGTESFF
d_gene: -; v_gene: TRBV11-2; j_gene: TRBJ2-7; len: 13; abundance: few; CDR3nt: TGTGCCAGCAGACAGACAGGTTTCTACGAGCAGTACTTC; CDR3aa: CASRQTGFYEQYF
d_gene: -; v_gene: TRBV28; j_gene: TRBJ2-7; len: 13; abundance: -; CDR3nt: TGTGCCAGCAGTTTAACGGGCACCTACGAGCAGTACTTC; CDR3aa: CASSLTGTYEQYF
d_gene: -; v_gene: TRBV27; j_gene: TRBJ2-3; len: 18; abundance: -; CDR3nt: TGTGCCAGCAGCCGAGGCCGACTCGACAGGGAGGGTCCAGATACGCAGTATTTT; CDR3aa: CASSRGRLDREGPDTQYF
d_gene: -; v_gene: TRBV20-1; j_gene: TRBJ1-1; len: 11; abundance: few; CDR3nt: TGCAGTGCTAGTACTGACACTGAAGCTTTCTTT; CDR3aa: CSASTDTEAFF
d_gene: -; v_gene: TRBV7-9; j_gene: TRBJ2-4; len: 12; abundance: -; CDR3nt: TGTGCCAGCAGCTTACAGGGGACCATTCAGTACTTC; CDR3aa: CASSLQGTIQYF
d_gene: TRBD1; v_gene: TRBV7-2; j_gene: TRBJ2-1; len: 16; abundance: -; CDR3nt: TGTGCCAGCAGCTTCGGACAGGGGGGCTCCTACAATGAGCAGTTCTTC; CDR3aa: CASSFGQGGSYNEQFF
d_gene: TRBD1; v_gene: TRBV6-5; j_gene: TRBJ2-2; len: 14; abundance: -; CDR3nt: TGTGCCAGCACCAGGACAGGGGCGGCCGGGGAGCTGTTTTTT; CDR3aa: CASTRTGAAGELFF
d_gene: -; v_gene: TRBV14; j_gene: TRBJ1-1; len: 14; abundance: -; CDR3nt: TGTGCCAGCAGCAGGCAGCCGCTCAGAACTGAAGCTTTCTTT; CDR3aa: CASSRQPLRTEAFF
d_gene: -; v_gene: TRBV15; j_gene: TRBJ1-1; len: 13; abundance: -; CDR3nt: TGTGCCACCAGCAACCTACGGGGGGCGGAAGCTTTCTTT; CDR3aa: CATSNLRGAEAFF
d_gene: -; v_gene: TRBV10-1; j_gene: TRBJ1-1; len: 13; abundance: -; CDR3nt: TGCGCCAACCAGTACGGCAGAGACACTGAAGCTTTCTTT; CDR3aa: CANQYGRDTEAFF
d_gene: -; v_gene: TRBV5-4; j_gene: TRBJ2-5; len: 14; abundance: once; CDR3nt: TGTGCCAGCAGCTTAGGGGCAGTGAGGGGGACCCAGTACTTC; CDR3aa: CASSLGAVRGTQYF
d_gene: -; v_gene: TRBV5-8; j_gene: TRBJ1-5; len: 12; abundance: few; CDR3nt: TGTGCCAGCAGCTTGGACCTAAGGCCCCAGCATTTT; CDR3aa: CASSLDLRPQHF